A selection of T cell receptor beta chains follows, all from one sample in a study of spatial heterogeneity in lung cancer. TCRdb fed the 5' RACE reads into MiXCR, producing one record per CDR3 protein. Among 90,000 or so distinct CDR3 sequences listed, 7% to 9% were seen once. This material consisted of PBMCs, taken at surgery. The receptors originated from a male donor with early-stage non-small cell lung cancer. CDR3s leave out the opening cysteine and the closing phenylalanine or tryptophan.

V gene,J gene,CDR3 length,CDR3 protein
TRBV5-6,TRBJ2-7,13,ASSLAAGLGHEQY
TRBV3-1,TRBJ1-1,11,ASSAQGDTEAF
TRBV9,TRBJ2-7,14,ASSLSPGTADYEQY
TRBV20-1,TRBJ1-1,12,SARAPGLTTEAF
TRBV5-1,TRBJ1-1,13,ASSLEGGLNTEAF
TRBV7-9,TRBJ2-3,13,ASSLMGGIGDTQY
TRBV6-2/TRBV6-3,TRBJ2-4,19,ASSYPGGRGHSSVAKNIQY
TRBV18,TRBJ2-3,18,ASSPPSGTSGRADTDTQY
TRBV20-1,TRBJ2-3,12,SARGAGDPDTQY
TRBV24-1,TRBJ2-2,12,ATSGSRGSRELF
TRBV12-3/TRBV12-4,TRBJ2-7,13,ASSQDGVLGYEQY
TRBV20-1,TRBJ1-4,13,SARDRPGYYEKLF
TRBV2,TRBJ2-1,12,ATLGLAGEVEQF
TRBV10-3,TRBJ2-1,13,AIREGRSSYNEQF
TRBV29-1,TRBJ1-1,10,SADRTNTEAF
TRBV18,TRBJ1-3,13,ASSPLGQSGNTIY
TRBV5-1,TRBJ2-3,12,ASTGTGEIDTQY
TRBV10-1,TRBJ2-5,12,ASSEGGIPYDQY
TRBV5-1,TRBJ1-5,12,ASSPTGAGQPQH
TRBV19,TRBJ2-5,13,ASSMAARDQETQY
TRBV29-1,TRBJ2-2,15,SVEGIAGGSHTGELF
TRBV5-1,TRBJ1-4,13,ASSPRTGGGEKLF
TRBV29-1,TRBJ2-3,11,SVVKSVADTQY
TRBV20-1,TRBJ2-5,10,SARVMGETQY
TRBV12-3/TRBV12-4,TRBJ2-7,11,ASSLVESYEQY
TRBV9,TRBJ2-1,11,ASSETSWERQF
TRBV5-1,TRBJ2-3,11,ASSPGQPDTQY
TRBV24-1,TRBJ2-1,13,ATSDSQGLANEQF
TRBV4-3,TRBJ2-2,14,ASSQEAAGGTGELF
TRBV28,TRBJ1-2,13,ASSLWGLSGEQNT
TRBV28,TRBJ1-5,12,ASSSTGFAQPQH
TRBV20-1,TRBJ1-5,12,SARDRMGNQPQH
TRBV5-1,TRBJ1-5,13,ASSLEGQGGQPQH
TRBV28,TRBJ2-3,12,ASSPRVGVDTQY
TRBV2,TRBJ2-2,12,ASRREIGTGELF